The clone carrying this T cell receptor beta chain was found a few times. Antigen unknown. Individual cDNA molecules carried attached unique molecular identifiers. Each CDR3 protein gets one entry after TCRdb re-called the 5' RACE reads with MiXCR. The sample consists of 70,000 to 75,000 distinct CDR3 sequences, more than 9% of them appearing once. The V gene's germline CDR1 is LGHDT and CDR2 YNNKEL (reference sequence). The ends were cut back, 3 bases at V and 11 bases at J, with 8 bases in the middle. The CDR3 length is 12 residues. The data belong to a study of early T cells in non-severe SARS-CoV-2 infection. About the study: Chains stayed unpaired after sequencing of bulk RNA from unsorted whole blood. Points from the study as a whole: The study's VDJdb matching favored anti-spike CD8 responses and missed private and CD4 specificities.

This sequence was found in an adult who was a healthcare worker with PCR-confirmed SARS-CoV-2 infection or an uninfected control (not recorded which). The rearrangement links TRBV3-1 to TRBJ1-6; D remains unclear. The sequencing sample was made of whole blood. CDR3: CASSQSQPPLHF. Written as DNA, the CDR3 is TGTGCCAGCAGCCAGTCGCAACCACCCCTCCACTTT.